This T cell receptor beta chain was captured by sequencing in a study of blood T cell repertoires in COVID-19. After removal of 3 bases from V and 9 bases from J, the junction contained 15 bases not matched to a gene. The germline CDR1 and CDR2 sequences are LNHDA and SQIVND (reference sequence). The CDR3 sequence is 16 residues long. TCRdb's copy holds only in-frame clones and misses some; the assay was immunoSEQ multiplex PCR. The sample lists 200,000 to 300,000 clones, around nine tenths occurring once. The rearrangement joins TRBV19 to TRBJ1-1, with 8 bases lining up with TRBD1. The receptor comes from an older woman with COVID-19, enrolled during active disease. Sample: peripheral blood. The CDR3 protein is CASSMGSGVGQGKAFF. The CDR3 nucleotides are TGTGCCAGTAGTATGGGTTCCGGGGTCGGACAGGGTAAAGCTTTCTTT.